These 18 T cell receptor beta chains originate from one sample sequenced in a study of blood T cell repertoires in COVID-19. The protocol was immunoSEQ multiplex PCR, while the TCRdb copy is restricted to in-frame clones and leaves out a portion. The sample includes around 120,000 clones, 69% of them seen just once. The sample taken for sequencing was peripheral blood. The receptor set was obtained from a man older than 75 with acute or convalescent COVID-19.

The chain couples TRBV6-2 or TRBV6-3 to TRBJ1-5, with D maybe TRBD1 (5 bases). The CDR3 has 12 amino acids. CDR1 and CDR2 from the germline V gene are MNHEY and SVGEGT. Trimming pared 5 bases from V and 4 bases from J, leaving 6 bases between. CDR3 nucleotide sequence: TGTGCCAGCAGTAGGGGTAATCAGCCCCAGCATTTT. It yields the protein CASSRGNQPQHF.

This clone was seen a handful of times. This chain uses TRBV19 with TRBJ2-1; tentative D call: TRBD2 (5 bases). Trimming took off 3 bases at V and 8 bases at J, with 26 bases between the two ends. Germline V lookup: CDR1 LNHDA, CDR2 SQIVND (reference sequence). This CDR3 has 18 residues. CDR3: CASSMGTRTPPQYDEQFF. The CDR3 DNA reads TGTGCCAGTAGTATGGGAACGCGGACTCCCCCCCAATATGATGAGCAGTTCTTC.

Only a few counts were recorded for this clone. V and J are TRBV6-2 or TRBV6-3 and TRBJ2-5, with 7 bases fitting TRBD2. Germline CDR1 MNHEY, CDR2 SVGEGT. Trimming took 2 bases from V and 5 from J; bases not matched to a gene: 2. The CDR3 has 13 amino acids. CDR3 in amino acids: CASSYKGGETQYF. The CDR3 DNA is TGTGCCAGCAGTTACAAGGGAGGGGAGACCCAGTACTTC.

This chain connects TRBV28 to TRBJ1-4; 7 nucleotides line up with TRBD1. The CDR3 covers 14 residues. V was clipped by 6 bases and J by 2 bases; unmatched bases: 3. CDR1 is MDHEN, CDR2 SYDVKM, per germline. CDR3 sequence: CASSSRGTNEKLFF. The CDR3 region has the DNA TGTGCCAGCAGCTCCAGGGGGACTAATGAAAAACTGTTTTTT.

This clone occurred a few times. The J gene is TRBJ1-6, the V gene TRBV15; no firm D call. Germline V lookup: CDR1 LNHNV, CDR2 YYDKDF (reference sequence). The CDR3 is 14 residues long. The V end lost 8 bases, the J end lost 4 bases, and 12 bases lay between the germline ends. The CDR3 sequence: CATSTANYNSPLHF. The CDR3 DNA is TGTGCCACCTCAACAGCTAATTATAATTCACCCCTCCACTTT.

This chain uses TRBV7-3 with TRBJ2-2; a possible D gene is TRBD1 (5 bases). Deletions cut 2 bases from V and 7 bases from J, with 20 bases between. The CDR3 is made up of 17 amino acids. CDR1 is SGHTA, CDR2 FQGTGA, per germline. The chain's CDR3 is CASSLRPQGALGGELFF. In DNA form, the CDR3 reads TGTGCCAGCAGCTTACGCCCCCAGGGCGCCCTGGGCGGGGAGCTGTTTTTT.

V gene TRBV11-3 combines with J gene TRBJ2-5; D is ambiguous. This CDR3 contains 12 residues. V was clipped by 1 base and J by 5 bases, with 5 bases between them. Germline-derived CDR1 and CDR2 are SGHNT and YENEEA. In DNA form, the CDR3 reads TGTGCCAGCAGCTTAGCCGGTGAGACCCAGTACTTC. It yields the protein CASSLAGETQYF.

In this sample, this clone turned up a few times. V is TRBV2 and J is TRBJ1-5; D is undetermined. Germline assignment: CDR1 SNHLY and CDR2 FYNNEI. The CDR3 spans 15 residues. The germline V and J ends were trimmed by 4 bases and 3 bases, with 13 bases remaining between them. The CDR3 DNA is TGTGCCAGCAGTGGCTTAGGGAGGGACAATCAGCCCCAGCATTTT. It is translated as CASSGLGRDNQPQHF.

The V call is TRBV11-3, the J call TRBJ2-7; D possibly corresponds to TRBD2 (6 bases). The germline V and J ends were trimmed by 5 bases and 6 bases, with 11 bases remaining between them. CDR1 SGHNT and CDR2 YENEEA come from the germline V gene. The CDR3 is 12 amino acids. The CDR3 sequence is CASSKSGLEQYF. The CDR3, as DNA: TGTGCCAGCAGCAAGTCGGGACTCGAGCAGTACTTC. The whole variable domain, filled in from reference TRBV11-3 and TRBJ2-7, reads EAGVVQSPRYKIIEKKQPVAFWCNPISGHNTLYWYLQNLGQGPELLIRYENEEAVDDSQLPKDRFSAERLKGVDSTLKIQPAELGDSAVYLCASSKSGLEQYFGPGTRLTVT.

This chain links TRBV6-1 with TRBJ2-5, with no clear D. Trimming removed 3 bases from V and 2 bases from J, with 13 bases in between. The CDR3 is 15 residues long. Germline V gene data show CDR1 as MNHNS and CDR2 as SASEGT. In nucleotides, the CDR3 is TGTGCCAGCAGTGAGGCCCCATCCGGGCAAGAGACCCAGTACTTC. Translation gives CASSEAPSGQETQYF.

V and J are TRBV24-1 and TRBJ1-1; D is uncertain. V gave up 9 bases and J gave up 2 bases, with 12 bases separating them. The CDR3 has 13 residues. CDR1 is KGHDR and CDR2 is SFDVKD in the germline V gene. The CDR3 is CATGSGLNTEAFF. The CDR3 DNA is TGTGCCACCGGCTCTGGCCTTAACACTGAAGCTTTCTTT.

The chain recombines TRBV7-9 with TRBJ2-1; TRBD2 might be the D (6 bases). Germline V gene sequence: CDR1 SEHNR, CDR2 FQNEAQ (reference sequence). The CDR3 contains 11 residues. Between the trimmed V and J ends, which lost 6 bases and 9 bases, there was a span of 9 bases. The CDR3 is CASRGGPEQFF. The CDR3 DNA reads TGTGCCAGCAGAGGAGGGCCTGAGCAGTTCTTC.

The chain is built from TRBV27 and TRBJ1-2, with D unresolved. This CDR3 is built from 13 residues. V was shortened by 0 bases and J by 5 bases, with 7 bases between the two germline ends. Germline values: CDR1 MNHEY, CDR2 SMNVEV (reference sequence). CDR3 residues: CASSLSTRYGYTF. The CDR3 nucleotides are TGTGCCAGCAGTTTATCAACGAGATATGGCTACACCTTC.

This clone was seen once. The CDR3 DNA is TGTGCCAGCAGCCGAACTAGCGGGAGGGTCAATGAGCAGTTCTTC. It encodes CASSRTSGRVNEQFF. J is TRBJ2-1 and V is TRBV7-9, with TRBD2 matching over 13 bases. V dropped 5 bases and J dropped 6; count of bases not matched to a gene: 4. The CDR3 has 15 amino acids. Germline V gene data show CDR1 as SEHNR and CDR2 as FQNEAQ (reference sequence).

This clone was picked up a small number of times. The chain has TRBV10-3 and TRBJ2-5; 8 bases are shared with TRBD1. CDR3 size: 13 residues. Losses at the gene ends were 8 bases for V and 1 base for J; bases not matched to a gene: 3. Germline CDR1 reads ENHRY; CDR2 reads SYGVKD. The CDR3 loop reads CAISTGAQETQYF. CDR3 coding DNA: TGTGCCATCTCGACAGGGGCCCAAGAGACCCAGTACTTC.

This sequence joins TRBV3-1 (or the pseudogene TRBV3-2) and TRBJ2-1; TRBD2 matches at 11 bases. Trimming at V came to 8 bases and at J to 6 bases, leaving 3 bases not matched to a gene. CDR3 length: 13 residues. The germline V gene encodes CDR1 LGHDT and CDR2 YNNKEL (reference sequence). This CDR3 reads CASASGRSNEQFF. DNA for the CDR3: TGTGCCAGCGCTAGCGGGAGGTCCAATGAGCAGTTCTTC.

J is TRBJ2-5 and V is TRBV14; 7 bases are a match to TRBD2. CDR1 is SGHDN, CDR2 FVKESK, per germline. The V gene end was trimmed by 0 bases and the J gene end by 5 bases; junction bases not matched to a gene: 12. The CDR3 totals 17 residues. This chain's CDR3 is CASSQDVAGVVGETQYF. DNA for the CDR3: TGTGCCAGCAGCCAAGACGTTGCGGGAGTAGTCGGGGAGACCCAGTACTTC. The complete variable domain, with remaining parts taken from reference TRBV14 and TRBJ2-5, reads EAGVTQFPSHSVIEKGQTVTLRCDPISGHDNLYWYRRVMGKEIKFLLHFVKESKQDESGMPNNRFLAERTGGTYSTLKVQPAELEDSGVYFCASSQDVAGVVGETQYFGPGTRLLVL.

CDR3 amino acids: CASSTGQFANTGELFF. CDR3 DNA: TGTGCCAGCAGCACGGGACAGTTCGCGAACACCGGGGAGCTGTTTTTT. This chain joins TRBV11-2 and TRBJ2-2; 7 nucleotides agree with TRBD1. The CDR3 sequence is 16 residues long. Germline trimming cut 5 bases from V and 0 bases from J; bases unmatched to any gene: 6. From germline, CDR1 is SGHAT and CDR2 FQNNGV. The whole variable domain, remainder taken from reference TRBV11-2 and TRBJ2-2, is EAGVAQSPRYKIIEKRQSVAFWCNPISGHATLYWYQQILGQGPKLLIQFQNNGVVDDSQLPKDRFSAERLKGVDSTLKIQPAKLEDSAVYLCASSTGQFANTGELFFGEGSRLTVL.